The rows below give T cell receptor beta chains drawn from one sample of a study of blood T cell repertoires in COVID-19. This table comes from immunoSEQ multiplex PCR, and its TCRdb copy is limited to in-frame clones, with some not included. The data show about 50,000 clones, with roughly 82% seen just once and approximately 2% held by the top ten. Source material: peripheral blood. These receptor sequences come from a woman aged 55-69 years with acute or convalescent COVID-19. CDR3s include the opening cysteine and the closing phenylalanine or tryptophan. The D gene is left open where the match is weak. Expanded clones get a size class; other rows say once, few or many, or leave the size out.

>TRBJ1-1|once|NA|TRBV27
TGTGCCAGCAGTTTATCTCCCGGATCAGGCACTGAAGCTTTCTTT
CASSLSPGSGTEAFF
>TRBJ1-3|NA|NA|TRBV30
TGTGCCTGGAGTGTGGCAGCGGGTAACACCATATATTTT
CAWSVAAGNTIYF
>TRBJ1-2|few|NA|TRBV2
TGTGCCAGCAGTGAACCCCCGGGGTCCTATGGCTACACCTTC
CASSEPPGSYGYTF
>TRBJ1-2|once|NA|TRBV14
TGTGCCAGCAGCCAAGTCGGCGGTCCTGGTAACTATGGCTACACCTTC
CASSQVGGPGNYGYTF
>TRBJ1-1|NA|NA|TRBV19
TGTGCCAGTAGTATGGGCCAGGGATGGAACACTGAAGCTTTCTTT
CASSMGQGWNTEAFF
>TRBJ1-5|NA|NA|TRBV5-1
TGCGCCAGCAGCCCAGGGAATAGCAATCAGCCCCAGCATTTT
CASSPGNSNQPQHF
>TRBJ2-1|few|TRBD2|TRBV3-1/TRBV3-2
TGTGCCAGCAGCCAAGATGTGCTAGCGGGAATGCATGAGCAGTTCTTC
CASSQDVLAGMHEQFF
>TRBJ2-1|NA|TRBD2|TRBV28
TGTGCCAGCAGTCCGCCCCAGGGACTAGCTTATGGTGGACCGTTCTTC
CASSPPQGLAYGGPFF
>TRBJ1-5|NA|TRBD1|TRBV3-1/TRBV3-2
TGTGCCAGCAGTTCACAGGGGTTTTATAGCAATCAGCCCCAGCATTTT
CASSSQGFYSNQPQHF
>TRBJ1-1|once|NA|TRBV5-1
TGCGCCAGCAGCCTCCTCGGGAGGGGAGGCACTGAAGCTTTCTTT
CASSLLGRGGTEAFF
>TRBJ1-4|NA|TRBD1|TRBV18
TGTGCCAGCTCACTCCTCGGACAGGGGCGTAATGAAAAACTGTTTTTT
CASSLLGQGRNEKLFF
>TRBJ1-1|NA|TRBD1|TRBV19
TGTGCCAGTAGTATCTCCCCGGGACAGGGGCATGTTGAAGCTTTCTTT
CASSISPGQGHVEAFF
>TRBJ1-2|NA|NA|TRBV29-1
TGCAGCGTTGAAGCACAGGGCTCTAACTATGGCTACACCTTC
CSVEAQGSNYGYTF
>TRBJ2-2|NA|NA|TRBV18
TGTGCCAGCTCACCGGACTCCACCGGGGAGCTGTTTTTT
CASSPDSTGELFF
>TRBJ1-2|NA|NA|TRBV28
TGTGCCAGCAGACAATCAGGGTACGGCTACACCTTC
CASRQSGYGYTF
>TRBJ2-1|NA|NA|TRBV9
TGTGCCAGCAGCGTAGGAGGGCTCCATGAGCAGTTCTTC
CASSVGGLHEQFF
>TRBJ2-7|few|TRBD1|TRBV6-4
TGTGCCAGCAGAGGCAGGGGGCCCTACGAGCAGTACTTC
CASRGRGPYEQYF
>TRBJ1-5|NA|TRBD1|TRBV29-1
TGCAGCGTGGCAGGGGGCACCGGCAATCAGCCCCAGCATTTT
CSVAGGTGNQPQHF
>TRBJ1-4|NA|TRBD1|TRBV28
TGTGCCAGCAGTCCGTTAGGGGGCAGAGACGAAAAACTGTTTTTT
CASSPLGGRDEKLFF